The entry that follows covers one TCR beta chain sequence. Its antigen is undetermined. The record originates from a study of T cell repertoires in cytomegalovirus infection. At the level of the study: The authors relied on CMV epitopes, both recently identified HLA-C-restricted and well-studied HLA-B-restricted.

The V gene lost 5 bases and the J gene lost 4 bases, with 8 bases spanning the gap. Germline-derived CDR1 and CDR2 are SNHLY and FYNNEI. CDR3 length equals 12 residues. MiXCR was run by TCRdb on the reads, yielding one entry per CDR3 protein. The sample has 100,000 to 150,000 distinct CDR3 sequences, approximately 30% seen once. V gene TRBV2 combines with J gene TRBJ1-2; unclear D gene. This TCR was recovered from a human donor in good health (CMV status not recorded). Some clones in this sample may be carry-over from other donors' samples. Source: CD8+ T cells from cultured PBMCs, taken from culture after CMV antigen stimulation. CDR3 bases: TGTGCCAGCAGTCTCCTACGCTATGGCTACACCTTC. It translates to CASSLLRYGYTF.